The 27 T cell receptor beta chains presented below share a single source sample, sequenced in a study of blood T cells in healthy people across ages. The authors ran a second PCR of about 7 to 12 cycles using a sample-barcoded 5' primer and a J-beta primer mix. TCRdb fed the 5' RACE reads into MiXCR, producing one record per CDR3 protein. The table has fewer than 800,000 distinct CDR3 sequences, roughly 32% seen once; the top ten hold 15%. Sequencing input: blood. The source is a woman older than 75 in good health.

This chain joins TRBV4-2 and TRBJ1-1; 7 positions match TRBD1. Germline V gene sequence: CDR1 LGHNA, CDR2 YNFKEQ. The V and J ends lost 3 bases and 12 bases, in that order; junction bases with no gene match: 13. The CDR3 length is 14 residues. The chain's CDR3 is CASSHQTGPPQSFF. As DNA, the CDR3 is TGTGCCAGCAGCCATCAGACAGGGCCGCCCCAGTCTTTCTTT.

The V and J genes are TRBV12-3 or TRBV12-4 and TRBJ2-3, with D possibly matching TRBD2 (6 bases). The CDR3 length is 14 residues. Trimming removed 6 bases from V and 5 bases from J, with 15 bases in between. CDR3 nucleotides: TGTGCCAGCAGCTACAGAGGGAGGCTAGATACGCAGTATTTT. Residues: CASSYRGRLDTQYF.

There are many counts of this clonotype. The chain recombines TRBV20-1 with TRBJ2-4; the match to TRBD2 covers 11 bases. With V trimmed by 3 bases and J by 6 bases, 10 bases remained unmatched. The CDR3 is 16 residues long. Germline CDR1 and CDR2: DFQATT and SNEGSKA (reference sequence). The CDR3 nucleotides read TGCAGTGCTAGCCCCGGGGGTAGCGGGGGGGGAAACATTCAGTACTTC. Encoded protein: CSASPGGSGGGNIQYF.

This clonotype has a count of ten or more. V gene TRBV7-2 combines with J gene TRBJ1-2; D unclear. There are 11 residues in the CDR3. Germline lookup yields CDR1 SGHTA and CDR2 FQGNSA. V shed 9 bases and J shed 8 bases, with 13 bases lying between them. CDR3 amino acids: CARGESSGYTF. Here the CDR3 DNA reads TGTGCCAGAGGAGAGAGTAGCGGCTACACCTTC.

The sample holds one count of this clonotype. A clone one base away is much larger, so this may be a read error. This chain joins TRBV29-1 and TRBJ2-7; perhaps TRBD1 as D (6 bases). Germline V gene lookup returns CDR1 SQVTM and CDR2 ANQGSEA. This CDR3 spans 14 amino acids. This chain's CDR3 is CNVAGQTSSYEQYF. CDR3 sequence (DNA): TGCAACGTGGCAGGACAGACGAGCTCCTACGAGCAGTACTTC.

This clonotype was seen at least ten times. The gene calls are TRBV20-1 and TRBJ2-7; 7 bases fit TRBD1. The CDR3 has 15 amino acids. Germline V lookup: CDR1 DFQATT, CDR2 SNEGSKA (reference sequence). J was trimmed by 3 bases and V by 6 bases; bases with no gene match: 14. Written as DNA, the CDR3 is TGCAGTGCCCGTCTCGGGACAGTCCTCTTCTACGAGCAGTACTTC. Translation gives CSARLGTVLFYEQYF.

The J gene is TRBJ2-5, the V gene TRBV10-3; D may be TRBD1 (7 bases). CDR3 length equals 14 residues. The V end lost 10 bases, the J end lost 3 bases, and 18 bases lay between the germline ends. Germline V gives CDR1 ENHRY, CDR2 SYGVKD. The CDR3 bases are TGTGCCACGGCGGAGGGGGCGCAGGAAGAGACCCAGTACTTC. This gives the protein CATAEGAQEETQYF.

As concerns this clonotype: It may be a read error: a sequence one base away is much more abundant. This rearrangement joins TRBV7-3 to TRBJ2-1; possible D gene TRBD1, 7 bases. This CDR3 contains 15 residues. Germline assignment: CDR1 SGHTA and CDR2 FQGTGA. CDR3 sequence reads: CASGLRGTAYNEQFF. The DNA for the CDR3 is TGTGCCAGCGGCTTACGGGGGACAGCTTACAATGAGCAGTTCTTC.

As to this clonotype: At one of its ends the junction is not consistent with the germline gene, which may arise from a read error. The CDR3 loop reads CTSSRELQSEQFF. CDR3 DNA: TGTACCAGCAGTAGGGAGTTACAATCTGAGCAGTTCTTC. The V and J genes are TRBV2 and TRBJ2-1; D may be TRBD2 (5 bases). The CDR3 sequence is 13 residues long. The germline gives CDR1 SNHLY, CDR2 FYNNEI.

A note on this clonotype: A much bigger clone sits one base away, suggesting this may be a read error. This rearrangement joins TRBV9 to TRBJ2-6; weak D call: TRBD1 (5 bases). The V gene's germline CDR1 is SGDLS and CDR2 YYNGEE. The CDR3 length is 15 residues. The CDR3 coding sequence is TGTGCCAGCAGCGCGCAGAGTCCTGGGGCCAACGTCCGGACTTTC. This translates into CASSAQSPGANVRTF.

This clonotype was detected many times. The gene calls are TRBV7-6 and TRBJ2-7; D may be TRBD1 (5 bases). Trimming pared 4 bases from V and 3 bases from J, leaving 13 bases between. This CDR3 has 14 residues. From germline, CDR1 is SGHVS and CDR2 FNYEAQ. The CDR3 sequence: CASSSRTDNYEQYF. The CDR3 coding sequence is TGTGCCAGCAGCTCACGGACGGACAACTACGAGCAGTACTTC.

V usage is TRBV6-1 and J usage is TRBJ2-1; 7 bases match TRBD2. CDR3 length: 14 amino acids. Germline V gene data show CDR1 as MNHNS and CDR2 as SASEGT. J was trimmed by 7 bases and V by 4 bases; bases with no gene match: 7. The CDR3 loop reads CASSVGGGRNEQFF. The CDR3 region has the DNA TGTGCCAGCAGTGTGGGGGGAGGGCGGAATGAGCAGTTCTTC.

This clonotype came up many times. The J gene is TRBJ2-7, the V gene TRBV15; perhaps TRBD2 as D (5 bases). This CDR3 comprises 17 residues. The germline V and J ends were trimmed by 4 bases and 3 bases, with 22 bases remaining between them. The germline V gene encodes CDR1 LNHNV and CDR2 YYDKDF (reference sequence). The CDR3 spells CATSTSERPGLNYEQYF. CDR3 DNA sequence: TGTGCCACCAGCACCTCTGAACGCCCGGGGTTAAACTACGAGCAGTACTTC.

The J gene is TRBJ2-7, the V gene TRBV5-1; 7 bases line up with TRBD1. In germline, CDR1 is SGHRS, CDR2 YFSETQ. The junction had 7 bases not matched to a gene; V was cut back by 4 bases and J by 0 bases. This CDR3 is 15 amino acids long. CDR3 in DNA: TGCGCCAGCAGCCAAGGGACAGCGAACTCCTACGAGCAGTACTTC. Translation gives CASSQGTANSYEQYF.

This clonotype was seen only a few times. The rearrangement uses TRBV7-3 and TRBJ2-1; 10 bases fit TRBD2. V shed 1 base and J 10 bases; nucleotides not matched to a gene: 7. The CDR3 covers 15 residues. Germline assignment: CDR1 SGHTA and CDR2 FQGTGA. The chain's CDR3 is CASSLSSGGAFEQFF. CDR3 DNA sequence: TGTGCCAGCAGCTTAAGCAGCGGGGGGGCATTCGAGCAGTTCTTC.

In regard to this clonotype: This may be a read error, as it is one base from a much larger clone. The rearrangement uses TRBV5-1 and TRBJ2-1; the match to TRBD2 covers 7 bases. V lost 4 bases, J lost 8 bases, and 12 bases stayed unmatched. The CDR3 spans 15 residues. Germline lookup yields CDR1 SGHRS and CDR2 YFSETQ. The CDR3 is CASSRGLLGEDEQFF. CDR3 coding DNA: TGCGCCAGCAGCCGGGGACTATTAGGGGAGGATGAGCAGTTCTTC.

This clonotype was detected many times. This rearrangement joins TRBV30 to TRBJ1-6, with D perhaps matching TRBD1 (6 bases). The germline gives CDR1 GTSNPN, CDR2 SVGIG (reference sequence). Trimming cost V 1 base and J 7 bases, with 8 bases left between them. The length of the CDR3 is 13 residues. The CDR3 DNA follows: TGTGCCTGGAGTGCAGGGGAGAATTCACCCCTCCACTTT. The encoded protein is CAWSAGENSPLHF.

This clonotype was observed a handful of times. The genes are TRBV7-8 and TRBJ1-1; possible D gene TRBD1, 5 bases. Germline CDR1 and CDR2: SGHVS and FQNEAQ. Trimming shortened V by 5 bases and J by 0 bases, and 16 bases separated the two germline ends. CDR3 length: 16 residues. The CDR3 bases are TGTGCCAGCAGCCCCTTGGGGGGAGGTATGAACACTGAAGCTTTCTTT. Translating gives CASSPLGGGMNTEAFF.

The sample holds a few counts of this clonotype. A single base separates this from a much larger clone, so it may be a read error. The chain has TRBV12-3 or TRBV12-4 and TRBJ2-5, with D tentatively TRBD1 (6 bases). The germline V and J ends were trimmed by 6 bases and 11 bases, with 25 bases remaining between them. The CDR3 runs 15 residues. CDR3 sequence reads: CASRPNRAGGNEQYF. The CDR3 coding sequence is TGTGCCAGCAGGCCCAACAGGGCCGGTGGGAATGAGCAGTACTTC.

Remarks on this clonotype: An end of the junction differs from the germline gene, which may be a read error. The rearrangement uses TRBV6-2 or TRBV6-3 and TRBJ2-1, with D possibly TRBD2 on 5 matching bases. The CDR3 totals 15 residues. Germline V lookup: CDR1 MNHEY, CDR2 SVGEGT. This CDR3 is CVSSPDGVVFNEQFF. The DNA of the CDR3 is TGTGTCAGCAGTCCCGACGGGGTAGTTTTCAATGAGCAGTTCTTC.

V usage is TRBV6-2 or TRBV6-3 and J usage is TRBJ1-6; a possible D gene is TRBD1 (6 bases). Trimming took off 7 bases at V and 7 bases at J, with 11 bases between the two ends. This CDR3 region has 13 residues. Germline CDR1 is MNHEY and CDR2 is SVGEGT. The CDR3 DNA sequence: TGTGCCAGCACCTGGCAGGGGAATTCACCCCTCCACTTT. This encodes CASTWQGNSPLHF.

This clonotype was counted many times. The rearrangement links TRBV20-1 to TRBJ1-4; a possible D gene is TRBD1 (6 bases). V lost 0 bases, J lost 6 bases, and 17 bases lay in between. Germline CDR1 and CDR2: DFQATT and SNEGSKA (reference sequence). This CDR3 has 16 residues. The chain's CDR3 is CSARDRGRMIDEKLFF. The CDR3 region has the DNA TGCAGTGCTAGAGATCGGGGGCGAATGATCGATGAAAAACTGTTTTTT.

This clonotype has more than one count but fewer than ten. This sequence may be a read error, since a much larger clone differs from it by one base. The V call is TRBV12-3 or TRBV12-4, the J call TRBJ2-7; D perhaps matches TRBD2 (6 bases). With 5 bases removed from V and 5 bases from J, the gap between germline ends came to 19 bases. The length of the CDR3 is 15 residues. The CDR3 nucleotides read TGTGCCAGCAGTAGACGGGGGTCAGGGAGGAACGAGCAGTACTTC. It is translated as CASSRRGSGRNEQYF.

This clonotype was picked up many times. The rearrangement uses TRBV12-3 or TRBV12-4 and TRBJ2-7; D may match TRBD1 or TRBD2 (5 bases each). V was cut by 6 bases and J by 0 bases, with 12 bases left in between. This CDR3 is 14 amino acids long. CDR3 residues: CASRETGASYEQYF. The CDR3 DNA is TGTGCCAGCAGGGAGACCGGGGCCTCCTACGAGCAGTACTTC.

This clonotype was counted only a few times. This chain connects TRBV14 to TRBJ1-2; no firm D call. V was pared by 4 bases and J by 9 bases, with 15 bases between. The CDR3 consists of 13 residues. Germline V gene data show CDR1 as SGHDN and CDR2 as FVKESK. For the CDR3, the DNA is TGTGCCAGCAGCCCGACTTTAGAAGGGAGCTACACCTTC. Residues: CASSPTLEGSYTF.

Comment on this clonotype: Since a much larger clone is just one base distant, this may be a read error. V and J are TRBV5-1 and TRBJ1-1, with D possibly TRBD1 on 5 matching bases. Germline CDR1 reads SGHRS; CDR2 reads YFSETQ. This CDR3 has 13 amino acids. Trimming left V 10 bases short and J 2 bases short, with 15 bases between. The CDR3 bases are TGCGCCGGCCTCCGGGGACTAAACACTGAAGCTTTCTTT. Translation gives CAGLRGLNTEAFF.

In this sample, this clonotype turned up many times. The chain combines TRBV5-1 with TRBJ2-7; 10 nucleotides agree with TRBD1. The germline CDR1 and CDR2 sequences are SGHRS and YFSETQ. The CDR3 contains 15 residues. The ends lost 0 bases at V and 6 bases at J; junction bases unmatched: 6. CDR3 DNA sequence: TGCGCCAGCAGCTTGGAGGGACAGGGGATAGTCGAGCAGTACTTC. Its translation: CASSLEGQGIVEQYF.